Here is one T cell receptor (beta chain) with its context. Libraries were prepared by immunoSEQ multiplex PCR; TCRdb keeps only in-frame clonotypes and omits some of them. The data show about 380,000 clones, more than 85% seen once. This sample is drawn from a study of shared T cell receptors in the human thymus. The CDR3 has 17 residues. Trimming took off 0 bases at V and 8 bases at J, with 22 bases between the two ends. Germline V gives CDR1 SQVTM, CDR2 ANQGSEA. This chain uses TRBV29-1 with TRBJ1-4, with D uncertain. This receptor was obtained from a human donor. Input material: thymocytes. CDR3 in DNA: TGCAGCGTTGAAGAAGTTGAGGGCAGGAGCCGACCCGAAAAACTGTTTTTT. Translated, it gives CSVEEVEGRSRPEKLFF.